This T cell receptor (beta chain) was documented in a study of patients and donors after allogeneic stem cell transplantation (dated by TCRdb to the early 2020s). Library method: RT-PCR. Instrument on record: NextSeq 550. Using fastp trimming at Q25 and MiXCR clonotype assembly, TCRdb reanalyzed the public sequencing data and kept in-frame beta chains. Identical CDR3 proteins give one entry, which carries the most common genes and DNA. In all, the sample holds 150,000 or so distinct CDR3 sequences, and 24% of those were seen once. Of the sample, around 26% is held by the ten largest clones. This clonotype was found a few times. The clone's antigen remains unknown. Base qualities are not recorded, but no much larger clone differs from it by a single base. From the cysteine through the phenylalanine, the CDR3 covers 12 amino acids. CDR3 DNA only is kept here, 36 bases in frame from base 1. V is reduced by 7 bases and J by 8 bases, leaving a spacing of 12 bases between them. The germline V gene encodes CDR1 MDHEN and CDR2 SYDVKM.

Sample: blood, either unsorted or a sorted T cell fraction (not recorded which). Rearrangement joined TRBV28 to TRBJ2-1; TRBD2 is perhaps the D gene, given 6 matching bases. The source is a human donor who was either an allogeneic HSCT recipient or a stem cell or donor lymphocyte infusion donor (not recorded which). It is not recorded whose cells these are; they may come from a transplant donor. The CDR3 reads as follows: CASTGRLYEQFF. The DNA is TGTGCCAGCACAGGGAGGCTGTATGAGCAGTTCTTC.